This T cell receptor beta chain was identified in a study of HIV-infected children after antiretroviral therapy interruption (dated by TCRdb to the late 2010s). Looking at the study overall: The study included eight children, four on planned treatment interruption and four on continuous treatment, and all eight had a CD4+ count above 500 and a viral load below 50 copies/ml. A median age of roughly 10 years was recorded in the interruption group, and a median age of around 8 years was recorded in the continuous treatment group. Recorded exposure to EBV and CMV was present in most of the participating children. In the interruption arm, samples were obtained at week 0, week 12, end of interruption (week 24 or 48), and about 3 years after study end. For the continuous-treatment arm, samples from the corresponding weeks 0, 48 and 150 were analyzed. Alongside measurements of thymic output, the study compared TCR repertoires of children on planned treatment interruption with TCR repertoires of children on continuous antiretroviral treatment. On the study overall, not on this receptor specifically: Sorted CD45RA+ naive cells might include minor non-naive CD45RA+ populations such as EMRA or stem memory cells. In the naive CD4+ repertoires of PTI patients, CDR3 sharing between time points dropped after the start of interruption, while many sequences were shared between the end of interruption and 3 years later. An increase in the naive CD4+ Gini coefficient was observed by the end of treatment interruption, suggesting clonal expansion, and a return to baseline was observed by 3 years. The small number of patients is a limitation of the study, so the data should be interpreted with caution.

The protocol used for the library was 3' RACE. To correct PCR amplification bias, TCR libraries were generated from RNA with a 3' RACE protocol that used unique molecular identifiers. As many as 12 amplicon libraries were pooled and then sequenced on an Illumina MiSeq using v2 2x250 paired-end chemistry. From the authors' description of their analysis: Decombinator was used to process the reads, assigning V and J genes and CDR3 and applying barcode-based correction of errors and PCR bias. Repertoires were subsampled to equal depth before Gini coefficients were calculated with the R ineq package. Three approaches were used to assess CDR3 similarity: GLIPH, Hamming distance and a shared triplet metric. TCRdb handled the public reads itself, with Q25 trimming in fastp and clone calling in MiXCR, and kept productive beta chains. Rows with a matching CDR3 protein are joined into one entry that keeps the most common DNA and genes. The V and J calls shown here were made by TCRdb, not taken from the authors' results. The sample includes about 89,000 distinct CDR3 sequences, with approximately 6.9% observed a single time. The biggest ten clones account for 0.9% to 1.3% of the sample.

This clonotype was seen many times. The antigen it binds to is not known. No base quality values were provided; no much bigger clone lies one nucleotide off. The label giving this sample's treatment or condition can be read as: PENTA 11 planned treatment interruption arm or continuous ART arm. Participants were children from the United Kingdom aged 2 to 15 years who had received at least three-drug ART for at least 24 weeks. Cryopreserved PBMCs containing at least 5 million viable cells were needed, and a few candidate patients were excluded because their viable PBMC yield was low. Using a FACSAria III cell sorter, naive CD4+ CD45RA+ CD45RO- T cells were FACS-sorted out of thawed PBMCs. After sorting, the cells were fixed and RNA was extracted first with the RNeasy FFPE kit and then with the RNeasy Micro kit. CDR1 and CDR2 (GTSNPN, SVGIG) derive from the germline V gene (reference sequence). V is pared back by 0 bases and J by 1 base, with 12 bases lying between the germline termini. The CDR3 contains 15 residues, cysteine and phenylalanine counted. Only the CDR3 DNA stays, 45 bases, in frame from base 1.

This TCR derives from a pool of human donors with HIV. The sample in question was CD45RA+ CD4+ T cells from PBMCs, pooled from several time points, obtained from a donor given antiretroviral therapy, either interrupted or continuous. The cell subset or site label on this specimen signifies: naive CD4+ CD45RA+ CD45RO- T cells. This chain is built from TRBV30 and TRBJ1-1; no D gene call is confident. The CDR3 protein: CAWSVVRIRNTEAFF. The sequenced DNA is TGTGCCTGGAGTGTAGTAAGGATAAGGAACACTGAAGCTTTCTTT.